What follows is one T cell receptor (beta chain) and its context. Its antigen is unknown. Distinct nucleotide sequences in the sample also encode this CDR3. The data derive from a study of glioma-infiltrating T cells after dendritic cell vaccination. Across the whole study: Dendritic cell vaccine was injected intradermally three times, biweekly.

The PCR used 60 V beta and 13 J beta primers. Assay used: immunoSEQ multiplex PCR; TCRdb lists only in-frame clones, some missing. The repertoire includes fewer than 35,000 clones, approximately 90% of them detected once, and under 2.5% sits in the top ten. Study-level points and caveats: Patients with more pretreatment TILs had longer time to progression and survival. Survival was not directly related to TCR clonality in these patients.

Between the trimmed V and J ends, which lost 5 bases and 5 bases, there was a span of 10 bases. Germline V gene lookup returns CDR1 SEHNR and CDR2 FQNEAQ (reference sequence). The CDR3 length is 14 residues. This TCR was sampled from a human donor with glioblastoma. This sequence joins TRBV7-9 and TRBJ1-6, with a tentative D call TRBD1 (5 bases). This specimen was blood, taken before dendritic cell vaccination. Here the CDR3 DNA reads TGTGCCAGCAGCGTGGACACAAATAATTCACCCCTCCACTTT. It specifies CASSVDTNNSPLHF.